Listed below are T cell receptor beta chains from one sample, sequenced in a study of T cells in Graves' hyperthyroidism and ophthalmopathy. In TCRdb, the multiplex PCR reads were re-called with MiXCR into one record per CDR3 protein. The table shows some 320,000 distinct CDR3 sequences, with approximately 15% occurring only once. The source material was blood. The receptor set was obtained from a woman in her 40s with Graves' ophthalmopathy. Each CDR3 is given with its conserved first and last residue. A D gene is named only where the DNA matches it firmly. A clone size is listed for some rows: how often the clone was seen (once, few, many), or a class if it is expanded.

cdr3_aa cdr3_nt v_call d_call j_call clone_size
CASRQDRGRTQETQYF TGTGCCAGCAGACAGGACAGGGGGCGGACCCAAGAGACCCAGTACTTC TRBV6-2/TRBV6-3 TRBD1 TRBJ2-5 -
CATREGGRGEYGYTF TGTGCCACCAGAGAAGGGGGCAGGGGCGAGTATGGCTACACCTTC TRBV15 TRBD1 TRBJ1-2 many
CAISESGIGTHNEQFF TGTGCCATCAGTGAGTCGGGGATAGGTACACACAATGAGCAGTTCTTC TRBV10-3 - TRBJ2-1 once
CASQRRFGTDTQYF TGTGCCTCTCAACGGCGTTTTGGCACAGATACGCAGTATTTT TRBV2 - TRBJ2-3 -
CASSEAVLAGAGELFF TGTGCCAGCAGTGAAGCGGTTCTAGCGGGGGCCGGGGAGCTGTTTTTT TRBV6-1 TRBD2 TRBJ2-2 few
CASSLGRVPLNEQFF TGTGCCAGCAGTTTGGGGAGGGTCCCTCTCAATGAGCAGTTCTTC TRBV6-1 TRBD2 TRBJ2-1 few
CAISESARSSYNEQFF TGTGCCATCAGTGAGTCGGCGAGGAGCTCCTACAATGAGCAGTTCTTC TRBV10-3 - TRBJ2-1 many
CASSYSKLAVPSTDTQYF TGTGCCAGCAGTTACTCGAAACTAGCGGTCCCTAGCACAGATACGCAGTATTTT TRBV6-5 TRBD2 TRBJ2-3 few
CASSLAHGGGASGYTF TGTGCCAGCAGCTTAGCGCACGGAGGGGGCGCGTCGGGCTACACCTTC TRBV7-9 TRBD1 TRBJ1-2 -
CASSDRGTSGINEQFF TGTGCCAGCAGTGATCGGGGGACTAGCGGGATAAATGAGCAGTTCTTC TRBV2 TRBD2 TRBJ2-1 -
CASSLEGAGERTFF TGTGCCAGCAGCTTGGAGGGGGCAGGGGAGCGGACTTTCTTT TRBV5-5 TRBD1 TRBJ1-1 few
CSARGWTGVDEQYF TGCAGTGCTAGAGGCTGGACAGGGGTCGACGAGCAGTACTTC TRBV20-1 TRBD1 TRBJ2-7 -
CASSYRTGRRAGELFF TGTGCCAGCAGCTACCGGACAGGGCGGAGGGCCGGGGAGCTGTTTTTT TRBV5-8 TRBD1 TRBJ2-2 few
CSLVPSSYEQYF TGCAGTTTAGTGCCGAGCTCCTACGAGCAGTACTTC TRBV20-1 - TRBJ2-7 -
CASRAGTGMYEQYF TGTGCCAGCAGGGCCGGGACAGGGATGTACGAGCAGTACTTC TRBV6-2/TRBV6-3 TRBD1 TRBJ2-7 -
CASSSYVNTGELFF TGTGCCAGCAGTAGTTACGTGAACACCGGGGAGCTGTTTTTT TRBV6-4 - TRBJ2-2 few
CASSRVGYGYTF TGTGCCAGCAGCCGGGTGGGGTATGGCTACACCTTC TRBV27 - TRBJ1-2 many
CASGTGQGASRDPNEKLFF TGTGCCAGCGGGACGGGACAGGGGGCAAGCAGAGACCCTAATGAAAAACTGTTTTTT TRBV2 TRBD1 TRBJ1-4 many
CASSLLVSGPDTQYF TGCGCCAGCAGCTTACTAGTGAGCGGCCCAGATACGCAGTATTTT TRBV5-1 - TRBJ2-3 -
CASSRHPSGGRQETQYF TGTGCCAGCAGTCGACACCCTAGCGGGGGAAGACAAGAGACCCAGTACTTC TRBV6-1 TRBD2 TRBJ2-5 many
CASSLVGGAVSNQPQHF TGTGCCAGCAGTTTAGTAGGGGGGGCGGTTAGCAATCAGCCCCAGCATTTT TRBV12-3/TRBV12-4 - TRBJ1-5 few
CAQVGKSGAFF TGTGCCCAAGTCGGAAAGTCGGGAGCTTTCTTT TRBV2 - TRBJ1-1 many